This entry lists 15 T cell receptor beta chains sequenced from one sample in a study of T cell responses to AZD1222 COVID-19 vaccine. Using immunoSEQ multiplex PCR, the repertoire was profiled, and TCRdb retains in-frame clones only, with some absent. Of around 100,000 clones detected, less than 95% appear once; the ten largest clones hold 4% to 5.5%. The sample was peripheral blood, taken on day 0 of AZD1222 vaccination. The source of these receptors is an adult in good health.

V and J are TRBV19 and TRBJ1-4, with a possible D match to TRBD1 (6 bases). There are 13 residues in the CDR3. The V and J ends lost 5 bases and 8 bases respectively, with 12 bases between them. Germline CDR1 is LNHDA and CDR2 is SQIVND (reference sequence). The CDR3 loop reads CASSGQGREKLFF. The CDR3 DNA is TGTGCCAGTAGTGGGCAGGGGAGGGAAAAACTGTTTTTT.

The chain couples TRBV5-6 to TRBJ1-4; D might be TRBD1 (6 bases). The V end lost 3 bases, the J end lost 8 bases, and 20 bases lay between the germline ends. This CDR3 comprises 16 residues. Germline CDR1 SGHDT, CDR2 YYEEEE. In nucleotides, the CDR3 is TGTGCCAGCAGCTCTACAGGGACCCTCATCGGGGAAAAACTGTTTTTT. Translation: CASSSTGTLIGEKLFF.

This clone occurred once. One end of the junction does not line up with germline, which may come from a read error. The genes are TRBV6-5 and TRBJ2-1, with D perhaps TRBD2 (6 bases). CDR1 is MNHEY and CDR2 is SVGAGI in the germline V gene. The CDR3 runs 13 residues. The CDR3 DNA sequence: TGTGCCAGCAGTTACTCGGAGACGGGGGTTATACTCTTC. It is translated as CASSYSETGVILF.

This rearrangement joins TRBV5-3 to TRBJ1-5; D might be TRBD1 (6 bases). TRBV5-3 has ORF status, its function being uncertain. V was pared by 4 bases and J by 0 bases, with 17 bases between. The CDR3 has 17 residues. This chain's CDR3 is CARSGKTGPYSNQPQHF. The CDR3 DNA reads TGTGCCAGAAGCGGAAAGACAGGACCCTATAGCAATCAGCCCCAGCATTTT.

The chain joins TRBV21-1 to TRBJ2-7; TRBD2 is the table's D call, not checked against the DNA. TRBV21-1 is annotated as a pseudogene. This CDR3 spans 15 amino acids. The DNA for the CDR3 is TGTGCCAGCAGCACCCAGGCGCGGGGGGCAAGGGAGCAGTACTTC. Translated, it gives CASSTQARGAREQYF.

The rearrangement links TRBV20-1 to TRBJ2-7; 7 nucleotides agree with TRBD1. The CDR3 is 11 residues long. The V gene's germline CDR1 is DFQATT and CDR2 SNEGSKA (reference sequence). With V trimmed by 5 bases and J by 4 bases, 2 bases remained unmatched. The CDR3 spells CSAGQDYEQYF. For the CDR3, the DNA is TGCAGTGCTGGACAGGATTACGAGCAGTACTTC.

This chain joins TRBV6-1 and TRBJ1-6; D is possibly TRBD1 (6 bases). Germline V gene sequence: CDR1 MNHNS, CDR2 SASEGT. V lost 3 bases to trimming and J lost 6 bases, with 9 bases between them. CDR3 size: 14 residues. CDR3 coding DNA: TGTGCCAGCAGTGAGTGGGGGCTTAATTCACCCCTCCACTTT. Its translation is CASSEWGLNSPLHF.

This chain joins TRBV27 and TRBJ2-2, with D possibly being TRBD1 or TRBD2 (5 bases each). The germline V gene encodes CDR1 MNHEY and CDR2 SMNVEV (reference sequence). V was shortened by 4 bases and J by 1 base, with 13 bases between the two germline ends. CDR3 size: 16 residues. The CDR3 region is CASSYMGPLNTGELFF. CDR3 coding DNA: TGTGCCAGCAGTTATATGGGACCCTTGAACACCGGGGAGCTGTTTTTT.

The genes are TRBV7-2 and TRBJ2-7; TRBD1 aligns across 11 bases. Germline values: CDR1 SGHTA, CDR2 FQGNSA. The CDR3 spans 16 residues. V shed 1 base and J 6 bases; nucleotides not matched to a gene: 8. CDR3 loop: CASSLVGTGGLGEQYF. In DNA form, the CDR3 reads TGTGCCAGCAGCTTAGTGGGGACAGGGGGGTTAGGCGAGCAGTACTTC.

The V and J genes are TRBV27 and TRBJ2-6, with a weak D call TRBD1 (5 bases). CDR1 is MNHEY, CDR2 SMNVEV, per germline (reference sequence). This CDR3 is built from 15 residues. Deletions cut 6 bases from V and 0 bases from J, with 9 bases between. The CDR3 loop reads CASRRQGSGANVLTF. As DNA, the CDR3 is TGTGCCAGCAGAAGGCAGGGCTCTGGGGCCAACGTCCTGACTTTC.

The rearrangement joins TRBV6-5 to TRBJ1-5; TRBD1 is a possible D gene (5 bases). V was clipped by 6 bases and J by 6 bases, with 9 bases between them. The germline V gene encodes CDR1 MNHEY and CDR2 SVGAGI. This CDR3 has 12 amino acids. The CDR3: CASRSGTQPQHF. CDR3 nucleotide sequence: TGTGCCAGCAGGTCAGGGACTCAGCCCCAGCATTTT.

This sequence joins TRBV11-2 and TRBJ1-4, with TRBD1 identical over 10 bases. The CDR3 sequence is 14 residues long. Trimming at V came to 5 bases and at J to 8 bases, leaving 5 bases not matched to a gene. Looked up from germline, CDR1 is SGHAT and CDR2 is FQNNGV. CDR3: CASSRGQGREKLFF. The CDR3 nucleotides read TGTGCCAGCAGCCGGGGACAGGGGCGGGAAAAACTGTTTTTT.

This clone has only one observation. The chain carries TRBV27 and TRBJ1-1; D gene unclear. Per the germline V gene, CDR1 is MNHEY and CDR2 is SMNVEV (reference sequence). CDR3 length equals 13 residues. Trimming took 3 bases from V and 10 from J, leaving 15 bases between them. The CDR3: CASSFPGAPGAFF. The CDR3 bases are TGTGCCAGCAGTTTCCCGGGTGCCCCTGGAGCTTTCTTT.

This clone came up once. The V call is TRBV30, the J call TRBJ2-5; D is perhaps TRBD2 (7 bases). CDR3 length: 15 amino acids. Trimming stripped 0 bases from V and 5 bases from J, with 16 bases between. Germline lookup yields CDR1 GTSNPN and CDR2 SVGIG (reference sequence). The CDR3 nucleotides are TGTGCCTGGAGTGTAGAGAGGGGGGGTTTGGAGACCCAGTACTTC. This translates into CAWSVERGGLETQYF.

The CDR3 sequence is CASSQVTGVEAFF. Written as DNA, the CDR3 is TGTGCCAGCAGCCAAGTAACAGGGGTTGAAGCTTTCTTT. This chain uses TRBV14 with TRBJ1-1; TRBD1 agrees at 7 bases. CDR1 and CDR2 (germline): SGHDN, FVKESK. V shed 1 base, J shed 7 bases, and the junction held 3 bases outside the gene matches. The CDR3 runs 13 residues.